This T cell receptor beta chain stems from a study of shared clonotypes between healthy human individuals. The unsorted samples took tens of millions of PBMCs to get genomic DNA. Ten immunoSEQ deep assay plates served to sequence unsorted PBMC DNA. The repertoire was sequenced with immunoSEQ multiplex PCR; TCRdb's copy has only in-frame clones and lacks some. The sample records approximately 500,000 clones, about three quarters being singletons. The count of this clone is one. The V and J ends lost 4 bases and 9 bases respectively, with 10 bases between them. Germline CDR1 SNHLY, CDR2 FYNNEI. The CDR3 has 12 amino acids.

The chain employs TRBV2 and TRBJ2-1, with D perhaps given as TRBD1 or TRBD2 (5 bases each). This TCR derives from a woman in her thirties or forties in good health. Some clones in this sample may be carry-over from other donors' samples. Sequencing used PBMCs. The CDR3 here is CASSASGPEQFF. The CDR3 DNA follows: TGTGCCAGCAGTGCTTCGGGACCTGAGCAGTTCTTC. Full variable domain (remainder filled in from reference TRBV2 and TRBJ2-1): EPEVTQTPSHQVTQMGQEVILRCVPISNHLYFYWYRQILGQKVEFLVSFYNNEISEKSEIFDDQFSVERPDGSNFTLKIRSTKLEDSAMYFCASSASGPEQFFGPGTRLTVL.